These 22 T cell receptor beta chains were sequenced from one sample in a study of vaccination and CD4 T cells after COVID-19. As for treatment: roughly 10-day PBMC culture with coronavirus spike peptide pools or control peptides (ViraFEST assay). Cultured CD4+ T-cell DNA underwent Oncomine TCR Beta short-read sequencing. One entry per CDR3 protein, called by TCRdb with MiXCR from the PCR reads. Altogether some 15,000 distinct CDR3 sequences are present, about 26% being singletons, with the ten largest covering 23%. These receptors have no known antigen. Specimen: cultured CD4+ T cells from blood. Every receptor here comes from a human donor with COVID-19.

In DNA, the CDR3 is TGTGCCAGCAGTTTAAGTCCTGAACTTAATTCACCCCTCCACTTT. Its protein product is CASSLSPELNSPLHF. V usage is TRBV28 and J usage is TRBJ1-6; D remains ambiguous. CDR1 MDHEN and CDR2 SYDVKM come from the germline V gene. This CDR3 is 15 amino acids long. V shed 2 bases and J shed 6 bases, with 11 bases lying between them. Complete variable domain (other parts from reference TRBV28 and TRBJ1-6): DVKVTQSSRYLVKRTGEKVFLECVQDMDHENMFWYRQDPGLGLRLIYFSYDVKMKEKGDIPEGYSVSREKKERFSLILESASTNQTSMYLCASSLSPELNSPLHFGNGTRLTVT.

This clonotype has only a few counts. This sequence joins TRBV6-1 and TRBJ2-1; perhaps TRBD1 as D (6 bases). Germline V gene data show CDR1 as MNHNS and CDR2 as SASEGT. The CDR3 length is 15 residues. V dropped 4 bases and J dropped 10 bases, with 20 bases sitting between them. The CDR3 sequence: CASSVDGNRVWEQFF. As DNA, the CDR3 is TGTGCCAGCAGTGTTGACGGAAACAGGGTTTGGGAGCAGTTCTTC.

The chain has TRBV12-3 or TRBV12-4 and TRBJ2-5; TRBD2 aligns across 7 bases. This CDR3 comprises 14 residues. V shed 4 bases, J shed 1 base, and the junction held 3 bases outside the gene matches. The CDR3 spells CASSWGTIQETQYF. As DNA, the CDR3 is TGTGCCAGCAGTTGGGGGACTATCCAAGAGACCCAGTACTTC.

This clonotype ranks as large. The rearrangement links TRBV20-1 to TRBJ2-5; D is tentatively TRBD1 or TRBD2 (6 bases each). Germline CDR1 is DFQATT and CDR2 is SNEGSKA (reference sequence). V dropped 6 bases and J dropped 4 bases, with 24 bases sitting between them. This CDR3 spans 16 amino acids. The chain's CDR3 is CSASRVGGFSGETQYF. DNA for the CDR3: TGCAGTGCCAGTCGTGTCGGGGGCTTTTCGGGAGAGACCCAGTACTTC.

This clonotype has just a few counts. This chain connects TRBV7-9 to TRBJ1-2; D is uncertain. Germline V gene lookup returns CDR1 SEHNR and CDR2 FQNEAQ (reference sequence). The CDR3 consists of 14 residues. Between the trimmed V and J ends, which lost 6 bases and 5 bases, there was a span of 16 bases. CDR3 residues: CASRAPGLGYGYTF. The DNA for the CDR3 is TGTGCCAGCAGAGCTCCCGGGTTAGGGTATGGCTACACCTTC.

The V gene is TRBV27, the J gene TRBJ2-5; D remains unclear. CDR1 and CDR2 from the germline V gene are MNHEY and SMNVEV (reference sequence). Between the trimmed V and J ends, which lost 3 bases and 2 bases, there was a span of 7 bases. The CDR3 contains 13 residues. CDR3: CASSFVQQETQYF. CDR3 coding DNA: TGTGCCAGCAGTTTCGTACAGCAAGAGACCCAGTACTTC.

The chain combines TRBV20-1 with TRBJ2-7; 9 nucleotides agree with TRBD1. The V and J ends lost 1 base and 2 bases, in that order; junction bases with no gene match: 6. CDR1 and CDR2 from the germline V gene are DFQATT and SNEGSKA (reference sequence). This CDR3 region has 15 residues. CDR3 nucleotides: TGCAGTGCTAGAGGAGACAGGGGGAGCCCCTACGAGCAGTACTTC. Protein: CSARGDRGSPYEQYF.

This clonotype appeared a few times. The chain links TRBV10-3 to TRBJ1-3; D not resolved. The V gene lost 1 base and the J gene lost 4 bases, with 8 bases spanning the gap. Germline loops: CDR1 ENHRY, CDR2 SYGVKD. The CDR3 extends over 14 amino acids. Here the CDR3 reads CAISELIQGNTIYF. The CDR3, as DNA: TGTGCCATCAGTGAGTTGATCCAGGGAAACACCATATATTTT.

This clonotype came up a few times. V and J are TRBV27 and TRBJ2-3; 9 bases are a match to TRBD2. The J segment lost 6 bases and the V segment lost 5 bases, leaving 12 bases of the junction unmatched. Germline V CDR1 and CDR2: MNHEY, SMNVEV (reference sequence). This CDR3 has 16 amino acids. CDR3 nucleotide sequence: TGTGCCAGCAGTCCCCTCCGAGCGGGGGGCCGCGATACGCAGTATTTT. It specifies CASSPLRAGGRDTQYF.

This clonotype was picked up a small number of times. V is TRBV20-1 and J is TRBJ2-7, with 12 positions matching TRBD1. This CDR3 is built from 15 residues. Germline assignment: CDR1 DFQATT and CDR2 SNEGSKA (reference sequence). With V trimmed by 1 base and J by 5 bases, 6 bases remained unmatched. CDR3 coding DNA: TGCAGTGCTAGAGCCCCCGGGACAGGGGGCCACGAGCAGTACTTC. This codes for CSARAPGTGGHEQYF.

The CDR3 DNA reads as TGTGCCAGCAGCTTAGATCTGGGGAACACTGAAGCTTTCTTT. Its protein is CASSLDLGNTEAFF. J is TRBJ1-1 and V is TRBV11-3, with D hard to call. Deletions cut 0 bases from V and 1 base from J, with 6 bases between. This CDR3 has 14 amino acids. From germline, CDR1 is SGHNT and CDR2 YENEEA.

This clonotype was seen a handful of times. The V call is TRBV20-1, the J call TRBJ1-4; D uncertain. The germline V gene has CDR1 DFQATT and CDR2 SNEGSKA (reference sequence). There are 12 residues in the CDR3. The CDR3 DNA reads as TGCAGGGCAGGCTCAACTAATGAAAAACTGTTTTTT. Encoded protein: CRAGSTNEKLFF.

This rearrangement joins TRBV5-4 to TRBJ1-2; weak D call: TRBD1 (6 bases). Germline V gives CDR1 SGHNT, CDR2 YYREEE (reference sequence). The CDR3 runs 15 residues. V was cut by 4 bases and J by 4 bases, with 17 bases left in between. The CDR3 coding sequence is TGTGCCAGCAGCAGCCCGAAGGGGGTTGGCTATGGCTACACCTTC. It yields the protein CASSSPKGVGYGYTF.

This clonotype showed up just a few times. The chain couples TRBV6-1 to TRBJ2-5; D gene ambiguous. Germline V gene sequence: CDR1 MNHNS, CDR2 SASEGT. The CDR3 length is 12 residues. Trimming removed 6 bases from V and 5 bases from J, with 10 bases in between. CDR3 sequence reads: CASSPRGETQYF. CDR3 in DNA: TGTGCCAGCAGCCCTCGAGGCGAGACCCAGTACTTC.

J is TRBJ2-5 and V is TRBV5-1; the D is unclear. The CDR3 is 12 residues long. The germline gives CDR1 SGHRS, CDR2 YFSETQ. V was shortened by 4 bases and J by 5 bases, with 9 bases between the two germline ends. DNA of the CDR3: TGCGCCAGCAGCCCAGAGGTCGAGACCCAGTACTTC. Encoded protein: CASSPEVETQYF.

The chain carries TRBV20-1 and TRBJ1-5, with unresolved D. In germline, CDR1 is DFQATT, CDR2 SNEGSKA (reference sequence). CDR3 size: 15 residues. The germline V and J ends were trimmed by 2 bases and 0 bases, with 11 bases remaining between them. The CDR3 sequence is CSARRRRNSNQPQHF. In DNA, the CDR3 is TGCAGTGCTAGACGGAGGAGGAATAGCAATCAGCCCCAGCATTTT.

V is TRBV11-2 and J is TRBJ1-6; 7 nucleotides match TRBD1. V was pared by 5 bases and J by 7 bases, with 8 bases of the junction left unmatched. Germline lookup yields CDR1 SGHAT and CDR2 FQNNGV. This CDR3 is 15 amino acids long. The CDR3 coding sequence is TGTGCCAGCAGCAGAGCCCAGGGGGAAAATTCACCCCTCCACTTT. Protein sequence: CASSRAQGENSPLHF.

The CDR3 DNA sequence: TGTGCCAGCAGAATGGGGGGGGCTTCCTACGAGCAGTACTTC. Translation gives CASRMGGASYEQYF. V usage is TRBV2 and J usage is TRBJ2-7, with a tentative D call TRBD2 (7 bases). CDR1 and CDR2 (germline): SNHLY, FYNNEI. The CDR3 extends over 14 amino acids. Trimming removed 6 bases at V and 1 base at J, with 13 bases between.

The genes are TRBV20-1 and TRBJ2-7; perhaps TRBD1 as D (6 bases). The CDR3 runs 13 residues. V lost 6 bases to trimming and J lost 0 bases, with 12 bases between them. Germline V gene data show CDR1 as DFQATT and CDR2 as SNEGSKA (reference sequence). The CDR3 DNA follows: TGCAGTGCAGGGGGTTTAAGCTCCTACGAGCAGTACTTC. Its protein product is CSAGGLSSYEQYF.

This clonotype came up a few times. The chain couples TRBV4-2 to TRBJ1-3, with D possibly matching TRBD1 (6 bases). The CDR3 is made up of 17 amino acids. Trimming left V 2 bases short and J 5 bases short, with 19 bases between. Germline V lookup: CDR1 LGHNA, CDR2 YNFKEQ. The CDR3 coding sequence is TGTGCCAGCAGCCAATCCCCAAATGACAGGCTGAGAAACACCATATATTTT. This sequence encodes CASSQSPNDRLRNTIYF.

The chain links TRBV6-5 to TRBJ1-6; D gene ambiguous. The CDR3 length is 13 residues. Germline CDR1 reads MNHEY; CDR2 reads SVGAGI. Between the trimmed V and J ends, which lost 0 bases and 8 bases, there was a span of 5 bases. In DNA, the CDR3 is TGTGCCAGCAGTTACTCGGCAGATTCACCCCTCCACTTT. Protein sequence: CASSYSADSPLHF.

The sample holds a few counts of this clonotype. The chain links TRBV6-5 to TRBJ2-5, with a possible D match to TRBD1 (6 bases). The CDR3 length is 15 residues. Trimming shortened V by 4 bases and J by 4 bases, and 16 bases separated the two germline ends. CDR1 MNHEY and CDR2 SVGAGI come from the germline V gene. For the CDR3, the DNA is TGTGCCAGCAGTTGGACACCCAAAGGGGGAGAGACCCAGTACTTC. Residues: CASSWTPKGGETQYF.